This T cell receptor (beta chain) comes out of a study of beta chain features in type 1 diabetes (dated by TCRdb to about 2018). Study-wide context: Mean age, gender distribution, total cell number and subset yield did not differ between patients and healthy donors. The study compared TCRB repertoires of sorted circulating CD4+ T cell subsets between recently diagnosed type 1 diabetes patients and matched healthy donors. A total of roughly 99,000,000 sorted cells were examined across all samples, and the number of cells per subset was strongly correlated with RNA yield. Regulatory and stem cell-like memory subsets were isolated from only 8 patients and about eight healthy donors, whereas naive and central memory subsets came from all 30 or so donors.

From V the trimming removes 2 bases and from J it removes 8 bases, while the gene matches leave 9 bases of the junction unaccounted for. The CDR3 numbers 15 residues from cysteine through phenylalanine. Only the CDR3 portion is preserved as DNA: 45 bases, with reading frame beginning at the first base. Via the germline V gene, CDR1 is ENHRY and CDR2 SYGVKD. There are a few counts of this clone. Its target antigen remains unknown. No clone much larger than this one lies a single base away; base qualities are absent. The entire amount of isolated RNA was reverse transcribed using the High Capacity cDNA Reverse Transcription Kit, so the sequenced TCRB transcripts were expressed ones. Deep immunoSEQ sequencing was applied to naive, central memory and regulatory T cell samples, giving an average of around 3.8 million total reads per sample. Sorted cells were lysed in RLT buffer, and RNA was extracted using DNase-treated RNeasy Micro or Mini kits according to cell number. Each cell subset was processed on its own to prevent cross-contamination, while patient and healthy donor samples were processed together. Using the immunoSEQ multiplex PCR, TCRB sequences were amplified from cDNA into 87-bp fragments spanning the CDR3 region. The amplicons were sequenced using the Illumina HiSeq platform. Processing in the source paper ran as follows. Synthetic template baselines were used to correct PCR bias computationally, reads within Hamming distance 2 were collapsed, and singletons that could not be merged were discarded. Reads were aligned against IMGT to assign V, D and J genes, CDR3 length and insertions or deletions at six rearrangement sites. Within each subset, clonotype counts were normalized to the number of sorted cells before true diversity and Gini coefficients were calculated with the tcR R package. The overlap coefficient, calculated on TCRB nucleotide sequences, was used to quantify repertoire sharing. The clones in this table, taken by TCRdb from immuneACCESS, are in-frame only. Not every clone is retained; where verified, under half of the shortfall comes from an unresolved V gene, and the cause of the rest is unknown. The V and J calls and clone size come from that table; D and trimming were worked out from the DNA. The sample table records more than 300,000 clones; around 7.6% of these occur just once. Around 0.45% of the sample belongs to the ten largest clones.

Each donor gave one peripheral blood draw, averaging around 120 mL, which was collected into heparinised tubes. A BD FACSAria II was used to sort naive, central memory, regulatory and stem cell-like memory CD4+ T cells with a panel that included CD45RO, CCR7, CD25, CD127, CD95 and CD27. Purity was above 95% for every sorted population. PBMCs were isolated immediately by Lymphoprep density gradient centrifugation and stained directly without culture. So that batch effects would be minimized, each experiment stained and sorted samples in pairs, pairing one healthy donor with one patient. The study at large found these results: Because small numbers of individuals were included in the HLA sub-analyses, any influence of HLA type on TCRB rearrangement was left unresolved. PCR may preferentially amplify shorter templates, but because patient and control samples were amplified and corrected together, any resulting skew would affect both groups equally. Because cDNA was sequenced instead of genomic DNA, activated cells with high expression could be over-represented, although the groups did not differ in activation or CD3 levels. Fewer insertions and more nucleotide deletions at VDJ recombination sites were observed in patients with type 1 diabetes, implying thymic rearrangement abnormalities. The naive, central memory and regulatory TCRB repertoires appeared to resemble one another more closely among patients than among healthy donors. In all four CD4+ subsets, TCRB CDR3 length was moderately but significantly shorter in type 1 diabetes patients.

Recombination joined TRBV10-3 with TRBJ1-2; TRBD1 lines up with 9 middle nucleotides. This receptor was obtained from a young woman in good health. Sequenced input: central memory CD4+ T cells from blood. The DNA sequence reads TGTGCCATCAGTGAGGAGGACAGGGGAAAAAGCGGCTACACCTTC. It translates as CAISEEDRGKSGYTF.